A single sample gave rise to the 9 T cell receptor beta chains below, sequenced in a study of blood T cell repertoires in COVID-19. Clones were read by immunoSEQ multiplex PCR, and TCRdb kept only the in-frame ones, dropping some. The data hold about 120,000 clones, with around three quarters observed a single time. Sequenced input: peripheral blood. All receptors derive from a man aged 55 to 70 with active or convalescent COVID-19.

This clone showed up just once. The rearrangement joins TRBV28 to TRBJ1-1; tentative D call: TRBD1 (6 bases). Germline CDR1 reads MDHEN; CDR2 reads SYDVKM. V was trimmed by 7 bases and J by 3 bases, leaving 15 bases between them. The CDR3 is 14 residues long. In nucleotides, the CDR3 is TGTGCCAGCAATTCCCAAGGGGGTTACACTGAAGCTTTCTTT. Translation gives CASNSQGGYTEAFF.

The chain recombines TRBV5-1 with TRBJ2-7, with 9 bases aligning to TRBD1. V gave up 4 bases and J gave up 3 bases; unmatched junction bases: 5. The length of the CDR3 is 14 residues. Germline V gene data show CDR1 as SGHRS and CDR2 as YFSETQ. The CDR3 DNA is TGCGCCAGCAGCCCCGGGACAGGGAGCTACGAGCAGTACTTC. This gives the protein CASSPGTGSYEQYF.

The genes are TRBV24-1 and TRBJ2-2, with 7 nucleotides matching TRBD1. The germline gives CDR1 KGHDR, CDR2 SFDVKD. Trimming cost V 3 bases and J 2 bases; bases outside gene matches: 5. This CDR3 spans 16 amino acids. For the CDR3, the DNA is TGTGCCACCAGTGATGTGGACAGGACTAACACCGGGGAGCTGTTTTTT. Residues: CATSDVDRTNTGELFF.

The CDR3 sequence is CSVGDRGRGGTEAFF. In nucleotides, the CDR3 is TGCAGCGTTGGGGACAGGGGGAGAGGAGGCACTGAAGCTTTCTTT. The chain couples TRBV29-1 to TRBJ1-1; 11 bases fit TRBD1. This CDR3 spans 15 amino acids. V shed 4 bases and J 4 bases; nucleotides not matched to a gene: 8. Germline CDR1 reads SQVTM; CDR2 reads ANQGSEA. Full variable domain (remainder filled in from reference TRBV29-1 and TRBJ1-1): SAVISQKPSRDICQRGTSLTIQCQVDSQVTMMFWYRQQPGQSLTLIATANQGSEATYESGFVIDKFPISRPNLTFSTLTVSNMSPEDSSIYLCSVGDRGRGGTEAFFGQGTRLTVV.

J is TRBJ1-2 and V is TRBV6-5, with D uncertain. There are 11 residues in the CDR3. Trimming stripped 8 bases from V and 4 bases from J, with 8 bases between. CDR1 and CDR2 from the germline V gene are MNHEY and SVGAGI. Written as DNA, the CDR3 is TGTGCCAGCTCAGGCCTCTATGGCTACACCTTC. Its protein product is CASSGLYGYTF.

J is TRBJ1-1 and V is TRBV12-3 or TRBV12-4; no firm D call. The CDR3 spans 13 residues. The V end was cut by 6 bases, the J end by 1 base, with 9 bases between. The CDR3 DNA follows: TGTGCCAGCAGCTTTACAGAGAACACTGAAGCTTTCTTT. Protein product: CASSFTENTEAFF.

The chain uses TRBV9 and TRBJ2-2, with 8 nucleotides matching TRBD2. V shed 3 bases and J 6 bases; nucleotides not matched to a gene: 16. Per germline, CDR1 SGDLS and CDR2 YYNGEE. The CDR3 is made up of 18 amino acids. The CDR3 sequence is CASSAEMGLVFEAGELFF. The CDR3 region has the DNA TGTGCCAGCAGCGCAGAGATGGGACTAGTCTTTGAGGCCGGGGAGCTGTTTTTT.

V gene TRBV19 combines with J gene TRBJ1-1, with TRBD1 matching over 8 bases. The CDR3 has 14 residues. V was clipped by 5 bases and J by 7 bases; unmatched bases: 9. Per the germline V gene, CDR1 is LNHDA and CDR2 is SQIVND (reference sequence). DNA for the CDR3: TGTGCCAGTAGTGCATCGGACAGGGTTGTTGAAGCTTTCTTT. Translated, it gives CASSASDRVVEAFF.

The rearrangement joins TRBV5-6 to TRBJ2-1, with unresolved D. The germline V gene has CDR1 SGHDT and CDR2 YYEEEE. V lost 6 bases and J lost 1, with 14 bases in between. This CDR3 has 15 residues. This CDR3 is CASILRAGSYNEQFF. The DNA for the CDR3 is TGTGCCAGCATCCTTAGAGCAGGTTCCTACAATGAGCAGTTCTTC.